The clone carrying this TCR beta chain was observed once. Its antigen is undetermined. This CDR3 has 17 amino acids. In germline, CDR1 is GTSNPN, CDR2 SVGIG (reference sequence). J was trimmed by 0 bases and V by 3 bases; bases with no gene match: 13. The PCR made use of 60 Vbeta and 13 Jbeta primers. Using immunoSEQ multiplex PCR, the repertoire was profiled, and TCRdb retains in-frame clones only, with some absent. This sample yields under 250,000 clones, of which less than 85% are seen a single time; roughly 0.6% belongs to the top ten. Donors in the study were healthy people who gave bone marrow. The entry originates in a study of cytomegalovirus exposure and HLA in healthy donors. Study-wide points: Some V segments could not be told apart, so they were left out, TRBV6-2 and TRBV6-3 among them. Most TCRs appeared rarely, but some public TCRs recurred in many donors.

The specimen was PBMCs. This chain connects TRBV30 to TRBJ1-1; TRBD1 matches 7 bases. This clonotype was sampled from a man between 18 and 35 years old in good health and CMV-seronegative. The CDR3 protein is CAWSRGTETRMNTEAFF. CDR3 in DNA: TGTGCCTGGAGCCGTGGGACAGAGACTAGGATGAACACTGAAGCTTTCTTT.